A selection of T cell receptor beta chains follows, all from one sample in a study of blood T cell repertoires in COVID-19. Assay used: immunoSEQ multiplex PCR; TCRdb lists only in-frame clones, some missing. The table lists hundreds of thousands of clones, nearly 90% of them singletons. Specimen: peripheral blood. The receptors were sampled from a woman aged 18-29 years who had recovered from COVID-19. CDR3s include the opening cysteine and the closing phenylalanine or tryptophan. Each record gives: V gene, J gene, clone size, D gene, CDR3 DNA, CDR3 protein. The D gene is left open where the match is weak. The size field is filled for only some rows; it gives once, few, many or a size class.

TRBV10-1	TRBJ2-2	-	-	TGCGCCAGCCAGGTGACATCCAACACCGGGGAGCTGTTTTTT	CASQVTSNTGELFF
TRBV9	TRBJ2-1	-	TRBD2	TGTGCCAGCAGCATAAAAGCACTAGCGGACTCCTACAATGAGCAGTTCTTC	CASSIKALADSYNEQFF
TRBV19	TRBJ2-7	few	TRBD2	TGTGCCAGTAGTATATCTCCGGGAGGCCACTACGAGCAGTACTTC	CASSISPGGHYEQYF
TRBV4-3	TRBJ2-3	-	-	TGCGCCAGCAGCCAAGGCCAGGGTCCGGATACGCAGTATTTT	CASSQGQGPDTQYF
TRBV30	TRBJ2-1	-	TRBD1	TGTGCCTGGGTGGGCGTCCTAGGACAGGGGGACGACGAGCAGTTCTTC	CAWVGVLGQGDDEQFF
TRBV7-2	TRBJ1-3	-	-	TGTGCCAGCAGCTGGGGGGGGTCCAACTCTGGAAACACCATATATTTT	CASSWGGSNSGNTIYF
TRBV27	TRBJ2-7	-	TRBD2	TGTGCCAGTGGTAGCGGGGAGGGCCCCCACGAGCAGTACTTC	CASGSGEGPHEQYF
TRBV12-5	TRBJ2-3	-	-	TGTGCTAGTGGTTTGGACAGGAGCACAGATACGCAGTATTTT	CASGLDRSTDTQYF
TRBV7-3	TRBJ2-1	-	TRBD2	TGTGCCAGCAGCCCTAGCGGGAACCGCCGGGTCGAGCAGTTCTTC	CASSPSGNRRVEQFF
TRBV5-5	TRBJ2-6	-	TRBD1	TGTGCCAGCAGCGTTAAAGGGACAGGGTTTCAATCTGGGGCCAACGTCCTGACTTTC	CASSVKGTGFQSGANVLTF
TRBV19	TRBJ1-1	-	TRBD1	TGTGCCAGTAGGACTGGACAGGGCGGGAGCACTGAAGCTTTCTTT	CASRTGQGGSTEAFF
TRBV6-2/TRBV6-3	TRBJ2-7	-	TRBD2	TGTGCCAGCAGTGACGGACTAGCGTTGTACGAGCAGTACTTC	CASSDGLALYEQYF
TRBV4-3	TRBJ2-3	once	TRBD1	TGCGCCAGCAGCCAGTCCGGTGAGGGACAGGGGCCAAGGGATACGCAGTATTTT	CASSQSGEGQGPRDTQYF
TRBV7-9	TRBJ2-2	-	TRBD1	TGTGCCAGCACCCCGACAGGGCGAGGCGGGGAGCTGTTTTTT	CASTPTGRGGELFF
TRBV10-2	TRBJ2-7	few	TRBD2	TGCGCCACCGGCGGCGGGAGCTCCTACGAGCAGTACTTC	CATGGGSSYEQYF
TRBV9	TRBJ2-1	few	-	TGTGCCAGCAGCTCCCCAGGGGAGAGCAATGAGCAGTTCTTC	CASSSPGESNEQFF
TRBV5-1	TRBJ1-5	once	-	TGCGCCAGCAGCTCCGGTCCTTATAGCAATCAGCCCCAGCATTTT	CASSSGPYSNQPQHF
TRBV4-1	TRBJ2-1	-	TRBD2	TGCGCCAGCAGCCAAGCACACGGGAGGGCCGCCAATGAGCAGTTCTTC	CASSQAHGRAANEQFF
TRBV18	TRBJ1-1	-	-	TGTGCCAGCTCACCATGGGGGGGGATGAACACTGAAGCTTTCTTT	CASSPWGGMNTEAFF
TRBV5-6	TRBJ1-1	-	-	TGTGCCAGCAGCTGGGGAGCGGGGAACACTGAAGCTTTCTTT	CASSWGAGNTEAFF
TRBV4-1	TRBJ2-3	-	TRBD1	TGCGCCAGCAGCCAAGATCCCGGACAGGGGAGATCGGATACGCAGTATTTT	CASSQDPGQGRSDTQYF
TRBV11-3	TRBJ1-1	-	-	TGTGCCAGCAGCTTAGACGGGGTCTCTGAAGCTTTCTTT	CASSLDGVSEAFF
TRBV30	TRBJ2-7	-	-	TGTGCCTGGACAGGCTCCTACGAGCAGTACTTC	CAWTGSYEQYF
TRBV11-1	TRBJ2-7	-	-	TGTGCCAGCAGCTTAGCCGGGGTTTCCTACGAGCAGTACTTC	CASSLAGVSYEQYF
TRBV5-1	TRBJ2-5	-	-	TGCGCCAGCACATTTTGGGGCCCAGAGACCCAGTACTTC	CASTFWGPETQYF
TRBV7-2	TRBJ2-6	-	-	TGTGCCACCAGACAAGACTCTGGGGCCAACGTCCTGACTTTC	CATRQDSGANVLTF